These T cell receptor beta chains were read from a single sample in a study of T cell repertoires in cytomegalovirus infection. Via MiXCR, TCRdb re-called the reads, giving one row per CDR3 protein. The data contain 350,000 to 400,000 distinct CDR3 sequences, around a third of them singletons. These receptors have no known antigen. Sequences were derived from cultured PBMCs, sampled from culture after CMV antigen stimulation. These receptor sequences come from a human donor in good health (CMV status not recorded). Some clones in this sample may be carry-over from other donors' samples. Each CDR3 is given with its conserved first and last residue. D genes are given only for firm matches. The size entry is marked missing in some rows and otherwise reads once, few, many or a size class.

TRBJ2-7 TRBV19 few TRBD1 TGTGCCAGCAGAAATCAGGGGGCTTCTACCTACGAGCAGTACTTC CASRNQGASTYEQYF
TRBJ2-2 TRBV2 few NA TGTGCCAGCAGTGAGGTTGGAGGGAACACCGGGGAGCTGTTTTTT CASSEVGGNTGELFF
TRBJ2-3 TRBV28 NA NA TGTGCCAGCCTAGAAAGCGGAGCAGATACGCAGTATTTT CASLESGADTQYF
TRBJ2-5 TRBV14 NA NA TGTGCCAGCAGCCAAGGACGAAATCTTGCTTTGGAGACCCAGTACTTC CASSQGRNLALETQYF
TRBJ2-5 TRBV7-8 NA TRBD2 TGTGCCAGCAGCACCAGACTAGCGGGATTGGCTGAGACCCAGTACTTC CASSTRLAGLAETQYF
TRBJ1-2 TRBV29-1 few NA TGCAGCGTTGGAGGGGTGGTTAATGGCTACACCTTC CSVGGVVNGYTF
TRBJ2-2 TRBV7-2 many NA TGTGCCAGCAGCTTAGTACCGGGAGCGCTCACCGGGGAGCTGTTTTTT CASSLVPGALTGELFF
TRBJ1-4 TRBV7-2 few TRBD1 TGTGCCAGCAGAAACAGGGGGGCGACGGATAATGAAAAACTGTTTTTT CASRNRGATDNEKLFF
TRBJ2-3 TRBV27 NA NA TGTGCCAGCGGTAGAGTGGCAGATACGCAGTATTTT CASGRVADTQYF
TRBJ2-1 TRBV7-2 NA NA TGTGCCAGCAGCTTAGATACAGGGTCCTACAATGAGCAGTTCTTC CASSLDTGSYNEQFF
TRBJ1-2 TRBV30 NA NA TGTGCCTGGAGGTCCCCTCGCAGGACCGCTAACTATGGCTACACCTTC CAWRSPRRTANYGYTF
TRBJ1-1 TRBV6-2/TRBV6-3 NA NA TGTGCCAGCAGATCCCCTCGGACGTCCGTGAACACTGAAGCTTTCTTT CASRSPRTSVNTEAFF
TRBJ2-5 TRBV11-3 NA NA TGTGCCAGCAGATCAGAAGAGACCCAGTACTTC CASRSEETQYF
TRBJ2-5 TRBV7-2 NA NA TGTGCCAGCATCGGGGGACAGATCGCAGAGACCCAGTACTTC CASIGGQIAETQYF
TRBJ2-3 TRBV7-3 NA TRBD1 TGTGCCAGCAGCTCCTCTCCGACAGGGCCCACAGATACGCAGTATTTT CASSSSPTGPTDTQYF
TRBJ1-2 TRBV7-9 many NA TGTGCCAGCAGCTTTGAGGGAAAAGGGTATGGCTACACCTTC CASSFEGKGYGYTF
TRBJ1-6 TRBV6-2/TRBV6-3 few NA TGTGCCAGCAGTTACCAGGGAAGAAGATCACCCCTCCACTTT CASSYQGRRSPLHF
TRBJ1-6 TRBV4-1 few NA TGCGCCAGCAGCCAAGTAGGCAGGGAGAATTCACCCCTCCACTTT CASSQVGRENSPLHF
TRBJ2-1 TRBV19 NA NA TGTGCCAGTAGTCCCGTACTAGCATCTAGCGAGCAGTTCTTC CASSPVLASSEQFF
TRBJ2-2 TRBV6-4 NA NA TGTGCCAGCAGTATGAGACTAGGCTCTACATTCGCGAACACCGGGGAGCTGTTTTTT CASSMRLGSTFANTGELFF
TRBJ2-3 TRBV24-1 few TRBD1 TGTGCCACCAGTGATCCCGGACAGGGAAACACAGATACGCAGTATTTT CATSDPGQGNTDTQYF
TRBJ2-1 TRBV7-2 many NA TGTGCCAGCAGCTTAGGGGGGGTCAATGAGCAGTTCTTC CASSLGGVNEQFF
TRBJ2-7 TRBV6-6 NA NA TGTGCCAGCAAGACAGGTGGGACCTACGAGCAGTACTTC CASKTGGTYEQYF
TRBJ1-2 TRBV7-2 NA NA TGTGCCGGGACGGTTAACTATGGCTACACCTTC CAGTVNYGYTF
TRBJ2-3 TRBV7-2 many TRBD2 TGTGCCAGCAGCCGCTCCGCGGGAGGCACAGATACGCAGTATTTT CASSRSAGGTDTQYF
TRBJ2-5 TRBV12-3/TRBV12-4 few NA TGTGCCAGCAGTTTGGGATCGGACGTATCCCCCGAGACCCAGTACTTC CASSLGSDVSPETQYF
TRBJ2-1 TRBV11-3 few TRBD2 TGTGCCAGCAGCTTTGGGCTGACTAGCGACGATATCAATGAGCAGTTCTTC CASSFGLTSDDINEQFF
TRBJ2-1 TRBV27 NA TRBD2 TGTGCCAGCAGTTTGCGCCCGCCACTAGCGGGAGGGTACTACAATGAGCAGTTCTTC CASSLRPPLAGGYYNEQFF
TRBJ2-3 TRBV24-1 NA TRBD2 TGTGCCACCAGTGATTTGGGGACTAACACAGATACGCAGTATTTT CATSDLGTNTDTQYF
TRBJ2-5 TRBV19 once TRBD2 TGTGCCAGTAGTGTGACTAGCGGCTCGGGGACCCAGTACTTC CASSVTSGSGTQYF
TRBJ2-1 TRBV6-8 few NA TGTGCCAGCAGCTCCGGCCGTATCCCGGGGAATGAGCAGTTCTTC CASSSGRIPGNEQFF
TRBJ2-7 TRBV27 NA TRBD1 TGTGCCAGCAGTGCGACAGGGCGCCAAACCTACGAGCAGTACTTC CASSATGRQTYEQYF
TRBJ1-4 TRBV12-3/TRBV12-4 few NA TGTGCCAGCAGTCTTCCAACTAATGAAAAACTGTTTTTT CASSLPTNEKLFF
TRBJ2-3 TRBV7-3 NA TRBD2 TGTGCCAGCAGCTTCAGTCGGGAGGGCACAGATACGCAGTATTTT CASSFSREGTDTQYF
TRBJ2-3 TRBV12-3/TRBV12-4 NA NA TGTGCCAGCAGTTTTTTCACGACCACAGATACGCAGTATTTT CASSFFTTTDTQYF
TRBJ2-1 TRBV12-3/TRBV12-4 NA NA TGTGCCAGCAGTGGGGACGGGAGCTCCTACAATGAGCAGTTCTTC CASSGDGSSYNEQFF
TRBJ2-7 TRBV7-6 NA TRBD2 TGTGCCAGCAGCCCTCTCGGGACTAGCGGGAACTACGAGCAGTACTTC CASSPLGTSGNYEQYF
TRBJ2-1 TRBV5-5 NA TRBD2 TGTGCCAGCAGCTCGATTGAACCACCGCGGGAGAATGAGCAGTTCTTC CASSSIEPPRENEQFF
TRBJ2-3 TRBV20-1 NA TRBD2 TGCAGTGCTAGTCCCCTAGCGGGAGTTGCAGATACGCAGTATTTT CSASPLAGVADTQYF